The sequence of this TCR beta chain was determined in a study of CD8+ T cells in alopecia areata. For the study at large: Tofacitinib was taken orally by treated patients, and the dose was 5 to 10 mg twice daily. Tofacitinib ran 6 to 18 months, followed by 6 months off drug. Whole-study findings and limits: Lesional scalp displayed greater clonality than normal scalp, most notably in alopecia totalis/universalis.

Both CD4+ and CD8+ T cells were separated by sorting PBMCs. Trimming took 4 bases from V and 8 from J, leaving 8 bases between them. The CDR3 sequence is 11 residues long. Reverse transcribed after extraction, RNA yielded cDNA as the sequencing template. Some clones are missing from TCRdb's copy, which holds only in-frame ones; the method was immunoSEQ multiplex PCR. Among 180,000 or so clones listed, 67% were seen once. A few counts support this clone. No antigen is known for it. This sample comprised CD8+ T cells sorted from blood, obtained at week 0. The clonotype was recovered from a human donor with alopecia areata. The chain employs TRBV23-1 and TRBJ1-1; maybe TRBD1 (6 bases). TRBV23-1 is placed among ORFs of uncertain function. CDR3 DNA sequence: TGCGCCAGCAGTCCCGGGACAGAAGCTTTCTTT. Its protein is CASSPGTEAFF.